A single sample gave rise to the 12 T cell receptor beta chains below, sequenced in a study of blood T cell repertoires in COVID-19. Method: immunoSEQ multiplex PCR; TCRdb's copy keeps in-frame clones and lacks some. The table lists around 200,000 clones, roughly 88% of them singletons. Specimen: peripheral blood. Receptors were obtained from a woman over 75 with acute or convalescent COVID-19.

This chain links TRBV29-1 with TRBJ2-5; the D gene is possibly TRBD1 (6 bases). Germline V gives CDR1 SQVTM, CDR2 ANQGSEA. This CDR3 region has 14 residues. V was pared by 6 bases and J by 2 bases, with 16 bases between. The CDR3, as DNA: TGCAGCGTGGGGTACAGGGAAATACAAGAGACCCAGTACTTC. Protein: CSVGYREIQETQYF.

This chain connects TRBV5-1 to TRBJ2-7; no definite D call. Germline values: CDR1 SGHRS, CDR2 YFSETQ. V lost 2 bases and J lost 0, with 9 bases in between. The CDR3 length is 14 residues. The CDR3 bases are TGCGCCAGCAGCTTTAACACCGACTCCTACGAGCAGTACTTC. Its translation is CASSFNTDSYEQYF.

The chain links TRBV12-3 or TRBV12-4 to TRBJ2-7; 7 bases match TRBD1. This CDR3 has 13 amino acids. V lost 5 bases, J lost 6 bases, and 7 bases stayed unmatched. The chain's CDR3 is CASSLDRAGEQYF. The CDR3 bases are TGTGCCAGCAGTCTAGACAGGGCCGGCGAGCAGTACTTC.

The rearrangement joins TRBV30 to TRBJ1-6, with 7 bases identical to TRBD1. The CDR3 has 13 amino acids. Germline V CDR1 and CDR2: GTSNPN, SVGIG (reference sequence). V gave up 5 bases and J gave up 10 bases; unmatched junction bases: 8. The CDR3 bases are TGTGCCTGGGCCGGGACAGCGTCGTCACCCCTCCACTTT. This gives the protein CAWAGTASSPLHF.

V and J are TRBV6-6 and TRBJ1-1; a weak D match, TRBD1 (5 bases). Germline CDR1 and CDR2: MNHNY and SVGAGI (reference sequence). Trimming cost V 6 bases and J 2 bases, with 19 bases left between them. The CDR3 has 16 residues. This chain's CDR3 is CASRPNEGRGNTEAFF. In DNA, the CDR3 is TGTGCCAGCAGGCCAAATGAGGGGAGGGGAAACACTGAAGCTTTCTTT.

This chain links TRBV24-1 with TRBJ1-5; D remains unclear. Trimming removed 4 bases at V and 6 bases at J, with 9 bases between. Germline V CDR1 and CDR2: KGHDR, SFDVKD. The CDR3 runs to 13 residues. CDR3 in DNA: TGTGCCACCAGTGAGTCGGGGTTTCAGCCCCAGCATTTT. It translates to CATSESGFQPQHF.

This sequence joins TRBV19 and TRBJ1-5, with TRBD1 matching 7 bases. This CDR3 is built from 11 residues. CDR1 and CDR2 from the germline V gene are LNHDA and SQIVND (reference sequence). The CDR3 coding sequence is TGTGCGACAGGGATAAATCAGCCCCAGCATTTT. Translated, it gives CATGINQPQHF.

This chain links TRBV5-1 with TRBJ1-6; possible D gene TRBD1, 6 bases. V lost 0 bases to trimming and J lost 8 bases, with 18 bases between them. Germline-derived CDR1 and CDR2 are SGHRS and YFSETQ. CDR3 size: 17 residues. The CDR3, as DNA: TGCGCCAGCAGCTTGGTTCTGCGGGGGCAGGGTGATTCACCCCTCCACTTT. Amino acid sequence: CASSLVLRGQGDSPLHF.

Notes on this clone: The identical CDR3 is also encoded by other nucleotide sequences in the sample. This rearrangement joins TRBV18 to TRBJ1-4; 10 bases align to TRBD1. CDR1 is KGHSH, CDR2 LQKENI, per germline. CDR3 length equals 15 residues. The ends lost 6 bases at V and 4 bases at J; junction bases unmatched: 5. CDR3 region: CASSPGTGVNEKLFF. In DNA, the CDR3 is TGTGCCAGCTCCCCCGGGACAGGGGTTAATGAAAAACTGTTTTTT.

In its sample, this clone was seen a few times. The CDR3 spells CYNSCNTEAFF. The CDR3 DNA is TGTTATAACAGTTGTAACACTGAAGCTTTCTTT. The chain recombines TRBV19 with TRBJ1-1; D not resolved. This CDR3 contains 11 residues. Per germline, CDR1 LNHDA and CDR2 SQIVND (reference sequence).

The V call is TRBV2, the J call TRBJ2-1; 9 bases line up with TRBD2. This CDR3 is built from 14 residues. V was pared by 6 bases and J by 10 bases, with 10 bases of the junction left unmatched. Germline values: CDR1 SNHLY, CDR2 FYNNEI. CDR3 loop: CASRTSGVGEEQFF. CDR3 sequence (DNA): TGTGCCAGCAGGACTAGCGGTGTGGGGGAGGAGCAGTTCTTC.

The chain recombines TRBV5-5 with TRBJ1-5, with 7 bases fitting TRBD1. Losses at the gene ends were 3 bases for V and 1 base for J; bases not matched to a gene: 7. The CDR3 has 16 residues. Germline CDR1 reads SGHKS; CDR2 reads YYEKEE (reference sequence). DNA of the CDR3: TGTGCCAGCAGCTCTCACAGGGGAGGAAGCAATCAGCCCCAGCATTTT. Amino acid sequence: CASSSHRGGSNQPQHF.